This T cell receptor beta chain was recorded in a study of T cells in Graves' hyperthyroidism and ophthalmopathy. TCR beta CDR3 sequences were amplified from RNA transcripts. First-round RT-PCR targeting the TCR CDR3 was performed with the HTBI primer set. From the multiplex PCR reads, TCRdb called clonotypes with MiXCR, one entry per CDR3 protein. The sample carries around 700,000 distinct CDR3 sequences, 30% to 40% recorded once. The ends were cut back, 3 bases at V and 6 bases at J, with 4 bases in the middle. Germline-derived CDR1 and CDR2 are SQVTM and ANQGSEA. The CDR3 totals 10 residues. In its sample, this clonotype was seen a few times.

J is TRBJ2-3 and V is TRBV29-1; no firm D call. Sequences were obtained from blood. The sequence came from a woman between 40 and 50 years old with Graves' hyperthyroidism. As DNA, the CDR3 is TGCAGCGTTGAGCAGGATACGCAGTATTTT. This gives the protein CSVEQDTQYF.